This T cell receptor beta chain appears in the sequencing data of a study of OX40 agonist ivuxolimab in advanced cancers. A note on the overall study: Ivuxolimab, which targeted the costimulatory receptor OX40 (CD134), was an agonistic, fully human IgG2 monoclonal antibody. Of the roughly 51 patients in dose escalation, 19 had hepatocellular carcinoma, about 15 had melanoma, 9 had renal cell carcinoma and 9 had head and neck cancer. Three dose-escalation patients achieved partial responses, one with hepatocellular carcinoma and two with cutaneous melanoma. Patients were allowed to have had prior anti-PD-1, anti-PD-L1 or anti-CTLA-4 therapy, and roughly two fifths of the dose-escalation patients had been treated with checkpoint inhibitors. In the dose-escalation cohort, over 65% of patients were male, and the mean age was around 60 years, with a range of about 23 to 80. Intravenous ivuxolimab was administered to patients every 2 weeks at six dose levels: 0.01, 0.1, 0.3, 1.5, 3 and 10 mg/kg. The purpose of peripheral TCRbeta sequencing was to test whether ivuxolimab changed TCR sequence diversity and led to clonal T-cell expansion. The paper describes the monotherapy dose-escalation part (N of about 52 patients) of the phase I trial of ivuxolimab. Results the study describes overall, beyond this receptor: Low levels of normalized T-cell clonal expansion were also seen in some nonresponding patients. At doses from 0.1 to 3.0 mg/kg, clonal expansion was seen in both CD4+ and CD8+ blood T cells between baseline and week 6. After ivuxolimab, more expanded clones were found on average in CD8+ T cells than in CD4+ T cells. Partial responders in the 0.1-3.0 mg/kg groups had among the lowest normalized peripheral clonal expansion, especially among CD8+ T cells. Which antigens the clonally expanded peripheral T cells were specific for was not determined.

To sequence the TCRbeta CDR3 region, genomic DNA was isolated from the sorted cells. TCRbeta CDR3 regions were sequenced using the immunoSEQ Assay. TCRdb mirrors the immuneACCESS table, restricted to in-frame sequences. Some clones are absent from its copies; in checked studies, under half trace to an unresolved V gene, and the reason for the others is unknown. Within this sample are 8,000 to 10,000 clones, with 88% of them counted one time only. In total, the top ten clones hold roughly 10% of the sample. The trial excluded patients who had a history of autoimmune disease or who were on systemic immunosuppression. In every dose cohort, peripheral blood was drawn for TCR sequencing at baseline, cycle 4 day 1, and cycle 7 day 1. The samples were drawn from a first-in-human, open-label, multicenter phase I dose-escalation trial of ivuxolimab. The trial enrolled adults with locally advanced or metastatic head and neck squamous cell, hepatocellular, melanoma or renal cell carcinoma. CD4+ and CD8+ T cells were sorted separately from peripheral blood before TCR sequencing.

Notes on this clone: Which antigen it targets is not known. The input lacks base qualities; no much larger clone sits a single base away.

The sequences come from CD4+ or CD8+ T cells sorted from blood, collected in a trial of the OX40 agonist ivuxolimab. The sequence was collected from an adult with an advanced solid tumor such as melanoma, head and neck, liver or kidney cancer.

The sequence in DNA is TGTGCCAGCAGCCATAAACAGGGTAAAGATACGCAGTATTTT. This sequence encodes CASSHKQGKDTQYF. The V and J segments used are TRBV11-3 and TRBJ2-3; TRBD1 might be the D gene, on 6 matching bases. The V end loses 5 bases and the J end loses 5 bases, and a stretch of 14 bases separates them. The CDR3 holds 14 amino acids from the cysteine to the phenylalanine. The kept DNA is CDR3 alone, 42 bases in frame from the first base. For CDR1 and CDR2, the germline V gene lists SGHNT and YENEEA.